One and the same sample provided the 21 T cell receptor beta chains below, sequenced in a study of blood T cell repertoires in COVID-19 (dated by TCRdb to between 2020 and 2021). Preparation of the library involved the immunoSEQ multiplex PCR assay. TCRdb limited this immuneACCESS table to in-frame rearrangements with V and J called. A share of clones is missing; checked studies link under half to unresolved V genes, and the rest is unexplained. The sample profile shows around 86,000 clones; 85% of them were found once. The ten largest clones represent roughly 37% of the sample. The material sequenced was peripheral blood. The receptors come from a man at least 80 years old with acute or convalescent COVID-19.

DNA for the CDR3: TGTGCCAGCTCACCACGTCTAGCGGGAGGAAAAGAGACCCAGTACTTC. This translates into CASSPRLAGGKETQYF. V usage is TRBV18 and J usage is TRBJ2-5, with 11 bases lining up with TRBD2. The germline CDR1 and CDR2 sequences are KGHSH and LQKENI. V lost 1 base, J lost 3 bases, and 4 bases stayed unmatched. The CDR3 covers 16 residues.

CDR3 bases: TGTGCCAGCACCGATATCATCGACAGGGCCTATGGCTACACCTTC. It codes for CASTDIIDRAYGYTF. The chain couples TRBV7-6 to TRBJ1-2; 7 nucleotides agree with TRBD1. The CDR3 is made up of 15 amino acids. Germline V lookup: CDR1 SGHVS, CDR2 FNYEAQ. With 7 bases clipped from V and 4 bases from J, the junction kept 12 bases outside the gene matches.

The gene calls are TRBV6-5 and TRBJ2-7; perhaps TRBD2 as D (5 bases). The CDR3 is 14 residues long. Trimming shortened V by 6 bases and J by 4 bases, and 16 bases separated the two germline ends. Germline assignment: CDR1 MNHEY and CDR2 SVGAGI. CDR3 loop: CASSPRRAAYEQYF. DNA of the CDR3: TGTGCCAGCAGCCCAAGGCGGGCCGCATACGAGCAGTACTTC.

This clone showed up just a few times. The chain links TRBV29-1 to TRBJ1-5, with TRBD1 matching 10 bases. The junction had 7 bases not matched to a gene; V was cut back by 4 bases and J by 7 bases. Germline V lookup: CDR1 SQVTM, CDR2 ANQGSEA. The CDR3 extends over 14 amino acids. CDR3 region: CSVAGQGGGQPQHF. The CDR3 coding sequence is TGCAGCGTTGCCGGACAGGGGGGAGGGCAGCCCCAGCATTTT.

The chain couples TRBV5-4 to TRBJ1-1, with D unclear. This CDR3 is built from 13 residues. Trimming shortened V by 0 bases and J by 11 bases, and 14 bases separated the two germline ends. Germline V gene sequence: CDR1 SGHNT, CDR2 YYREEE (reference sequence). CDR3 amino acids: CASSLVGGKFAFF. CDR3 nucleotides: TGTGCCAGCAGCTTGGTCGGAGGGAAGTTTGCTTTCTTT.

The V gene is TRBV7-2, the J gene TRBJ2-5, with TRBD2 identical over 10 bases. Germline V gene sequence: CDR1 SGHTA, CDR2 FQGNSA. There are 16 residues in the CDR3. Trimming cost V 2 bases and J 1 base; bases outside gene matches: 4. CDR3 amino acids: CASSLLGLASQETQYF. CDR3 nucleotide sequence: TGTGCCAGCAGCTTATTGGGACTAGCGAGCCAAGAGACCCAGTACTTC.

The J gene is TRBJ1-2, the V gene TRBV4-3, with 10 bases that match TRBD1. Unmatched junction bases numbered 4, after V lost 3 bases and J lost 6 bases. CDR1 LGHNA and CDR2 YSLEER come from the germline V gene. The CDR3 length is 14 residues. The CDR3, as DNA: TGCGCCAGCAGCCACGGACAGGGGGAAGATGGCTACACCTTC. It codes for CASSHGQGEDGYTF.

Written as DNA, the CDR3 is TGTGCCAGCAGACTTGGGACTAGCGGGATCTCCTACAATGAGCAGTTCTTC. Translating gives CASRLGTSGISYNEQFF. The chain couples TRBV28 to TRBJ2-1, with 13 nucleotides matching TRBD2. Trimming at V came to 6 bases and at J to 0 bases, leaving 5 bases not matched to a gene. Germline values: CDR1 MDHEN, CDR2 SYDVKM. The CDR3 is made up of 17 amino acids.

Of note for this clone: Other DNA sequences in this specimen translate into the identical CDR3. The V gene is TRBV9, the J gene TRBJ2-2; the D gene is possibly TRBD2 (6 bases). Germline lookup yields CDR1 SGDLS and CDR2 YYNGEE. V shed 0 bases and J shed 5 bases, with 11 bases lying between them. The length of the CDR3 is 15 residues. The CDR3, as DNA: TGTGCCAGCAGCGTAGTTGGGGGAGGTACCGGGGAGCTGTTTTTT. Its translation: CASSVVGGGTGELFF.

This clone was counted only a few times. The chain has TRBV4-1 and TRBJ1-2; D is ambiguous. This CDR3 is built from 14 residues. Trimming removed 1 base at V and 0 bases at J, with 6 bases between. Germline-derived CDR1 and CDR2 are MGHRA and YSYEKL. The DNA of the CDR3 is TGCGCCAGCAGCCAAGTAGCCGCTAACTATGGCTACACCTTC. Encoded protein: CASSQVAANYGYTF.

The chain uses TRBV28 and TRBJ1-4, with D tentatively TRBD1 (6 bases). Germline loops: CDR1 MDHEN, CDR2 SYDVKM. This CDR3 contains 15 residues. Deletions cut 5 bases from V and 7 bases from J, with 17 bases between. The CDR3 DNA reads TGTGCCAGCAGTCAGGCCAGGGGCAGTAGTGAAAAACTGTTTTTT. This gives the protein CASSQARGSSEKLFF.

The rearrangement uses TRBV4-2 and TRBJ1-3, with a possible D match to TRBD1 (6 bases). Between the trimmed V and J ends, which lost 0 bases and 4 bases, there was a span of 16 bases. CDR3 length: 17 amino acids. From germline, CDR1 is LGHNA and CDR2 YNFKEQ. CDR3 in amino acids: CASSQDGTGGLGNTIYF. The CDR3, as DNA: TGTGCCAGCAGCCAAGATGGGACCGGGGGGCTCGGAAACACCATATATTTT.

This chain links TRBV11-2 with TRBJ2-2; tentatively, D is TRBD2 (5 bases). Between the trimmed V and J ends, which lost 3 bases and 4 bases, there was a span of 9 bases. The CDR3 extends over 14 amino acids. Germline lookup yields CDR1 SGHAT and CDR2 FQNNGV. The CDR3 bases are TGTGCCAGCAGCTTCCGGAGGATCACCGGGGAGCTGTTTTTT. Its translation: CASSFRRITGELFF.

The J gene is TRBJ1-1, the V gene TRBV28, with a possible D match to TRBD1 (5 bases). The CDR3 totals 15 residues. Per the germline V gene, CDR1 is MDHEN and CDR2 is SYDVKM. With 5 bases removed from V and 6 bases from J, the gap between germline ends came to 19 bases. The CDR3 region has the DNA TGTGCCAGCAGTCCTACTTTGGGGGGTAGGCCTGAAGCTTTCTTT. Its protein is CASSPTLGGRPEAFF.

The rearrangement uses TRBV28 and TRBJ1-4; D remains ambiguous. The CDR3 consists of 14 residues. CDR1 is MDHEN, CDR2 SYDVKM, per germline. Trimming removed 5 bases at V and 0 bases at J, with 7 bases between. The DNA for the CDR3 is TGTGCCAGCAGTCTAGGTGCAACTAATGAAAAACTGTTTTTT. Translating gives CASSLGATNEKLFF.

This chain uses TRBV6-5 with TRBJ2-1, with 7 bases fitting TRBD1. Germline V gene sequence: CDR1 MNHEY, CDR2 SVGAGI. The CDR3 covers 14 residues. Trimming at V came to 6 bases and at J to 2 bases, leaving 4 bases not matched to a gene. CDR3 in amino acids: CASRDRLTYNEQFF. CDR3 nucleotide sequence: TGTGCCAGCAGGGACAGGCTGACCTACAATGAGCAGTTCTTC.

The rearrangement joins TRBV9 to TRBJ2-5; no reliable D call. Germline CDR1 reads SGDLS; CDR2 reads YYNGEE. Trimming pared 0 bases from V and 4 bases from J, leaving 10 bases between. This CDR3 is built from 14 residues. The DNA of the CDR3 is TGTGCCAGCAGCGTAGAAGAGGCGGCAGAGACCCAGTACTTC. Translating it yields CASSVEEAAETQYF.

This clone appeared once. The rearrangement uses TRBV18 and TRBJ2-1, with TRBD2 matching 8 bases. The CDR3 extends over 13 amino acids. After removal of 6 bases from V and 10 bases from J, the junction contained 8 bases not matched to a gene. CDR1 and CDR2 (germline): KGHSH, LQKENI. The DNA for the CDR3 is TGTGCCAGCTCGCCGGGACTAGTCGACGAGCAGTTCTTC. Translated: CASSPGLVDEQFF.

A word on this clone: Other DNA sequences in the same sample also yield this CDR3. This chain links TRBV30 with TRBJ2-7; unclear D gene. Germline V gene data show CDR1 as GTSNPN and CDR2 as SVGIG (reference sequence). V was trimmed by 0 bases and J by 5 bases, leaving 5 bases between them. The CDR3 has 11 residues. CDR3 nucleotides: TGTGCCTGGAGTGTAAGAGACGAGCAGTACTTC. This gives the protein CAWSVRDEQYF.

This chain links TRBV5-4 with TRBJ2-3; TRBD1 aligns across 9 bases. The germline CDR1 and CDR2 sequences are SGHNT and YYREEE (reference sequence). V lost 1 base, J lost 4 bases, and 4 bases stayed unmatched. This CDR3 has 15 amino acids. The CDR3 DNA follows: TGTGCCAGCAGCTTGAGGAGACAGGGGGCAGATACGCAGTATTTT. Translating gives CASSLRRQGADTQYF.

The chain employs TRBV7-6 and TRBJ2-7; 11 bases map to TRBD2. The V gene's germline CDR1 is SGHVS and CDR2 FNYEAQ. The CDR3 loop spans 15 amino acids. Trimming at V came to 5 bases and at J to 3 bases, leaving 6 bases not matched to a gene. The CDR3 is CASSPLAGGVYEQYF. Here the CDR3 DNA reads TGTGCCAGCAGCCCCTTAGCGGGAGGGGTCTACGAGCAGTACTTC. The whole variable domain, remainder taken from reference TRBV7-6 and TRBJ2-7, is GAGVSQSPRYKVTKRGQDVALRCDPISGHVSLYWYRQALGQGPEFLTYFNYEAQQDKSGLPNDRFSAERPEGSISTLTIQRTEQRDSAMYRCASSPLAGGVYEQYFGPGTRLTVT.